This entry features one T cell receptor beta chain sequence. Its antigen is not identified. Germline-derived CDR1 and CDR2 are SGHTA and FQGNSA. CDR3 length equals 15 residues. Deletions cut 5 bases from V and 4 bases from J, with 17 bases between. This specimen belongs to a study of cytomegalovirus exposure and HLA in healthy donors. Study-level background: Earlier results showed 90 million to 120 million unique TCR beta sequences derived from 150 million to 200 million T cells. Across some 400 genotyped donors, about 81% landed in the Caucasian-associated ancestry cluster.

PCR amplification relied on 60 Vbeta primers (plus 13 Jbeta primers). TCRdb's copy holds only in-frame clones and misses some; the assay was immunoSEQ multiplex PCR. The repertoire table contains 100,000 to 150,000 clones. Study results and caveats: The study put around 180 TCR beta chains on its list as cytomegalovirus-associated.

The chain combines TRBV7-2 with TRBJ2-5, with D tentatively TRBD1 (6 bases). The TCR sequence derives from a man younger than 35 in good health and CMV-seronegative. Sequences were obtained from PBMCs. This CDR3 is CASSTGSALAETQYF. CDR3 sequence (DNA): TGTGCCAGCAGCACAGGGTCTGCCCTGGCAGAGACCCAGTACTTC.